This TCR beta chain is drawn from a study of T cells in Graves' hyperthyroidism and ophthalmopathy. Study overall: The authors collected peripheral blood at initial diagnosis, before any treatment.

This clonotype was recorded many times. Its antigen is not identified. TCR beta CDR3 regions were amplified from RNA transcripts. Carried out on the TCR CDR3, a first-round RT-PCR used the HTBI primer set. TCRdb re-called the multiplex PCR reads with MiXCR, one entry per CDR3 protein. The profile shows 650,000 to 700,000 distinct CDR3 sequences, 17% of them singletons. Overall study findings and caveats: Progression to ophthalmopathy was predicted a median of about 6.6 months early. Most thyroid-expanded clonotypes above 0.001 were also found in blood.

PBMCs were sourced from less than 12 ml fresh peripheral blood. Sequenced material: blood. This receptor was taken from a man aged 45 to 65 with Graves' hyperthyroidism.

In DNA form, the CDR3 reads TGCGCCAGCAGCTTGCCCCACCTTTACAATGAGCAGTTCTTC. Translating it yields CASSLPHLYNEQFF. V usage is TRBV5-1 and J usage is TRBJ2-1; unclear D gene. The V end was cut by 1 base, the J end by 4 bases, with 9 bases between. CDR3 length: 14 amino acids. CDR1 is SGHRS and CDR2 is YFSETQ in the germline V gene.